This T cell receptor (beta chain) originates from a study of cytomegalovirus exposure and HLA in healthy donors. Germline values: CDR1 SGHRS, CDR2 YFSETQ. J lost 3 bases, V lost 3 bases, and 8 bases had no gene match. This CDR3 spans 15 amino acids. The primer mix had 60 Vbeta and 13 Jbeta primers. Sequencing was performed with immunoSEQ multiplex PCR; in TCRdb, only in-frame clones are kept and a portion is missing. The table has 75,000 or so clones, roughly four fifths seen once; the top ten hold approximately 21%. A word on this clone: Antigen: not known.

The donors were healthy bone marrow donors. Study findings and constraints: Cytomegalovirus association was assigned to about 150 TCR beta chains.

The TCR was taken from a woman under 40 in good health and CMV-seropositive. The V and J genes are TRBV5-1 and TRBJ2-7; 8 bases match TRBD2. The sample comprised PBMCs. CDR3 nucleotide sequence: TGCGCCAGCAGCTCGGGTGCCGGGGGGGACTACGAGCAGTACTTC. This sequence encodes CASSSGAGGDYEQYF.